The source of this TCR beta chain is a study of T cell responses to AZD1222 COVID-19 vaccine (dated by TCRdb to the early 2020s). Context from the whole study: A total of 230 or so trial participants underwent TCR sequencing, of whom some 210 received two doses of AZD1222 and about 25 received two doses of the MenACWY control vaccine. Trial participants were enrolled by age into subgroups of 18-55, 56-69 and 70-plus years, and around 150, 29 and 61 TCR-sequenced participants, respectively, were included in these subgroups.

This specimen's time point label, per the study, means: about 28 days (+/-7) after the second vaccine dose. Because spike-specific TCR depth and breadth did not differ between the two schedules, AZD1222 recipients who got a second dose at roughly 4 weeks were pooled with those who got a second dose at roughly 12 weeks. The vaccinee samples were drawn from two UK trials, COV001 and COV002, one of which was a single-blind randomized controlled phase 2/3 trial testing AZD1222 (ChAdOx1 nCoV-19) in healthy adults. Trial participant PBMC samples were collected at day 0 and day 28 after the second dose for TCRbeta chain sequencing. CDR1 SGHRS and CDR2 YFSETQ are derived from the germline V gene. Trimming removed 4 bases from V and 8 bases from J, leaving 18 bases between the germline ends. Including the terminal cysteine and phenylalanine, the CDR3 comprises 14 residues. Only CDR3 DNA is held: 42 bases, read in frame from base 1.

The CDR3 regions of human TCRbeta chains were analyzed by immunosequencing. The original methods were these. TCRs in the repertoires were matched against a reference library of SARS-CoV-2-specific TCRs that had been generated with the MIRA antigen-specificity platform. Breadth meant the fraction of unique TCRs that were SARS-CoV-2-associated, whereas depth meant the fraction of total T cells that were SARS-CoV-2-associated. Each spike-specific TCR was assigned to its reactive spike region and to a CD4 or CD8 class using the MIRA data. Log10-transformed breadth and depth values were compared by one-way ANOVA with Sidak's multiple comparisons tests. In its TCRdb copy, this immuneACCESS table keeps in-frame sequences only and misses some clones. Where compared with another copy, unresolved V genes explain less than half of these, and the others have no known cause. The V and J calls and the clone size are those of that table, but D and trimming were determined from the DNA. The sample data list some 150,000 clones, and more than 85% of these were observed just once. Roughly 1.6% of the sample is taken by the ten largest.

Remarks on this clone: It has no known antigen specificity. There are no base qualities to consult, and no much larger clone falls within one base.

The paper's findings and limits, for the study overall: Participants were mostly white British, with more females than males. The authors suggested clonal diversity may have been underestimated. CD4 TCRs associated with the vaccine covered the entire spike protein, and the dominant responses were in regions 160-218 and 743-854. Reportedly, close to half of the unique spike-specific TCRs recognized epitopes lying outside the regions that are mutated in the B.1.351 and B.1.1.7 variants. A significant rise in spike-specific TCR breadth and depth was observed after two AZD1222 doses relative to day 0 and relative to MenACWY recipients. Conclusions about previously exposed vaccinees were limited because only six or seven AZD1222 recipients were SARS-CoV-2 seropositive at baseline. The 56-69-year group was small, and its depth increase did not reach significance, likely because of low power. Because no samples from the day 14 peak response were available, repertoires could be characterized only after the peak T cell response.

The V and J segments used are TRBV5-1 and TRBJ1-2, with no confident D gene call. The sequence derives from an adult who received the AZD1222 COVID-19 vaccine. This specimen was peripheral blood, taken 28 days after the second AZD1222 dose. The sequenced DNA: TGCGCCAGCAGCCCGAGGGTAAGGACTGAAGGCTACACCTTC. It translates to CASSPRVRTEGYTF.